This T cell receptor (beta chain) was retrieved from a study of naive and memory T cell subsets. The CDR3 totals 13 residues. The germline V gene encodes CDR1 LGHDT and CDR2 YNNKEL (reference sequence). Trimming removed 2 bases from V and 10 bases from J, with 12 bases in between. Both TRBC1 and TRBC2 were covered by a beta constant-region primer of two equimolar oligonucleotides. TCRdb reprocessed the UMI-ligation and nested PCR reads via MiXCR and lists one record per CDR3 protein. Among around 160,000 distinct CDR3 sequences listed, over 15% were seen once. The chain carries TRBV3-1 and TRBJ2-1; a possible D gene is TRBD2 (5 bases). The source is a human donor in good health. Sequenced material: naive CD4+ T cells from blood. The CDR3 bases are TGTGCCAGCAGCCAAAGAGGACTTGCGGAGCAGTTCTTC. Translated: CASSQRGLAEQFF.